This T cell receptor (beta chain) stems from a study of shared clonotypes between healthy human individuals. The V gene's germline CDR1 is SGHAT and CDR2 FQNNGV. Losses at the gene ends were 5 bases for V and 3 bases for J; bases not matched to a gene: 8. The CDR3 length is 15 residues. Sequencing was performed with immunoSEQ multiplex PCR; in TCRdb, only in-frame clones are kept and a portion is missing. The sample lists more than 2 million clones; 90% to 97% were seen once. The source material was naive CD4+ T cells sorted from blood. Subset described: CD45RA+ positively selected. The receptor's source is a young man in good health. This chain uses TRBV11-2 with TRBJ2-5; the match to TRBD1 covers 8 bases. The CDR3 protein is CASSPRQGPKETQYF. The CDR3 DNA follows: TGTGCCAGCAGCCCTAGACAGGGGCCGAAAGAGACCCAGTACTTC. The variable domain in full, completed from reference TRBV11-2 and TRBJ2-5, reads EAGVAQSPRYKIIEKRQSVAFWCNPISGHATLYWYQQILGQGPKLLIQFQNNGVVDDSQLPKDRFSAERLKGVDSTLKIQPAKLEDSAVYLCASSPRQGPKETQYFGPGTRLLVL.